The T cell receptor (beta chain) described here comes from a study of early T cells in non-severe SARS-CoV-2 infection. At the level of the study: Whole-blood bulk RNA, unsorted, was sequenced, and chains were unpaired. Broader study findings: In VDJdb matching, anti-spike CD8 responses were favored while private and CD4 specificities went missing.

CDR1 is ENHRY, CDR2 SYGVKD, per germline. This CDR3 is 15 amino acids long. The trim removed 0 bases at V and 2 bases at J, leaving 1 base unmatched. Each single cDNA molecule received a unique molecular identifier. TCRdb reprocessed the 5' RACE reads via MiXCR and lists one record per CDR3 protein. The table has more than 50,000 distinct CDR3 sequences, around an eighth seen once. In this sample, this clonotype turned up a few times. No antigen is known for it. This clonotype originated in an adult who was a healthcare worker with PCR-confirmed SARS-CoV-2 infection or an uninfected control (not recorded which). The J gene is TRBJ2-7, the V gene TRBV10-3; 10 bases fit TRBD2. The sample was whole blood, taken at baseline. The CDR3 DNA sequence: TGTGCCATCAGTGAGTCCGGGACTAGCGCCTACGAGCAGTACTTC. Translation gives CAISESGTSAYEQYF.